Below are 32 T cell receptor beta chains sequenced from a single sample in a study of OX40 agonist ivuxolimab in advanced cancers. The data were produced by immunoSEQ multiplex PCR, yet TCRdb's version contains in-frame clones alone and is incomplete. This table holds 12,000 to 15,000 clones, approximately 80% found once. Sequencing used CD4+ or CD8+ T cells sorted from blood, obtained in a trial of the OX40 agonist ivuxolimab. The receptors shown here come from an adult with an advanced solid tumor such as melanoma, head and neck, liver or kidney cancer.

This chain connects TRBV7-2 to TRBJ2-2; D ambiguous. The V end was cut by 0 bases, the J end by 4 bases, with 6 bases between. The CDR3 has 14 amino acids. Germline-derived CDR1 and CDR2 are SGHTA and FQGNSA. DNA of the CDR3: TGTGCCAGCAGCTTAGCGCCGACCACCGGGGAGCTGTTTTTT. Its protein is CASSLAPTTGELFF.

CDR3 in amino acids: CASSLGPPLAGGLYNEQFF. The CDR3 bases are TGCGCCAGCAGCTTGGGCCCCCCACTAGCGGGAGGGTTATACAATGAGCAGTTCTTC. The rearrangement joins TRBV5-1 to TRBJ2-1; the match to TRBD2 covers 13 bases. Trimming took 0 bases from V and 4 from J; bases not matched to a gene: 10. This CDR3 region has 19 residues. Germline assignment: CDR1 SGHRS and CDR2 YFSETQ.

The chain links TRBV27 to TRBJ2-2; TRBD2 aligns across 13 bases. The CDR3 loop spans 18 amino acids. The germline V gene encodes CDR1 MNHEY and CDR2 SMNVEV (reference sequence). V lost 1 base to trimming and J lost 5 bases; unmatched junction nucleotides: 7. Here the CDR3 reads CASSLYGGTSGTTGELFF. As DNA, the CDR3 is TGTGCCAGCAGTTTATATGGGGGGACTAGCGGGACGACCGGGGAGCTGTTTTTT.

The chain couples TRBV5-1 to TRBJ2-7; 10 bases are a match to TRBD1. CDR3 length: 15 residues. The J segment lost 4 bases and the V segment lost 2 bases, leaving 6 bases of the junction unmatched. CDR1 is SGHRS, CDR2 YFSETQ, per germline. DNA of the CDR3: TGCGCCAGCAGCTTACGGGACAGGGGTATATACGAGCAGTACTTC. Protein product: CASSLRDRGIYEQYF. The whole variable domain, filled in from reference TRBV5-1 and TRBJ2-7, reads KAGVTQTPRYLIKTRGQQVTLSCSPISGHRSVSWYQQTPGQGLQFLFEYFSETQRNKGNFPGRFSGRQFSNSRSEMNVSTLELGDSALYLCASSLRDRGIYEQYFGPGTRLTVT.

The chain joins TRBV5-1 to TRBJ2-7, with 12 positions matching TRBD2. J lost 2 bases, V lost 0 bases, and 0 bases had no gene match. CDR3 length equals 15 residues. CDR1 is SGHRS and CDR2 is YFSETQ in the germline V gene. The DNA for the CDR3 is TGCGCCAGCAGCTTGGGACTAGCGGGGGCCTACGAGCAGTACTTC. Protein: CASSLGLAGAYEQYF.

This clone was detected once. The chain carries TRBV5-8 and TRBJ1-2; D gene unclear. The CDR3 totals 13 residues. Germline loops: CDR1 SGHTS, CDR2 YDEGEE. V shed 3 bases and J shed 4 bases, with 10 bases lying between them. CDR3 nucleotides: TGTGCCAGCAGCTCCGACACGATCTATGGCTACACCTTC. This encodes CASSSDTIYGYTF.

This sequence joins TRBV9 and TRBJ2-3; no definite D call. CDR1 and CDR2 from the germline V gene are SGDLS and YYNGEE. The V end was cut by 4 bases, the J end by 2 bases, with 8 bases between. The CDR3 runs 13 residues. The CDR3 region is CASSRRLTDTQYF. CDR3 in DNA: TGTGCCAGCAGCCGTAGGCTCACAGATACGCAGTATTTT.

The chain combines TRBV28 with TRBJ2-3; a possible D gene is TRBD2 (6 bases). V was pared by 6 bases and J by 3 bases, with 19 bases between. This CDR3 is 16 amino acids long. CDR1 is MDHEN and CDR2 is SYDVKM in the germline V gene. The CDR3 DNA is TGTGCCAGCAGCTCGGGCTCGGGTGGGAGGACAGATACGCAGTATTTT. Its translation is CASSSGSGGRTDTQYF.

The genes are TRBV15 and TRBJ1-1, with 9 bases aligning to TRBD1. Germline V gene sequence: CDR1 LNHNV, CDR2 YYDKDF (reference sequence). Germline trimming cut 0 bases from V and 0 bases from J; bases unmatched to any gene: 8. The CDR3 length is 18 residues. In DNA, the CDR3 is TGTGCCACCAGCAGAGATCTGGGACAGGGAGGACTGAACACTGAAGCTTTCTTT. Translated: CATSRDLGQGGLNTEAFF.

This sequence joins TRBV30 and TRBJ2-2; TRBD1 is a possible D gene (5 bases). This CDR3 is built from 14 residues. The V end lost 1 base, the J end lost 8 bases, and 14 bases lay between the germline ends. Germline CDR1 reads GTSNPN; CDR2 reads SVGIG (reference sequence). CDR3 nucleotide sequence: TGTGCCTGGAGTGGAGGACAAGGTCGGGGGGAGCTGTTTTTT. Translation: CAWSGGQGRGELFF.

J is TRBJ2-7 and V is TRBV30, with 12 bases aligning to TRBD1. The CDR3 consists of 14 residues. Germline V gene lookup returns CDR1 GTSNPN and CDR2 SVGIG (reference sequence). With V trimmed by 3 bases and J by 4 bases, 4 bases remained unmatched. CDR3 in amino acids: CAWRGTGGRYEQYF. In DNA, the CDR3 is TGTGCCTGGAGGGGGACAGGGGGCAGGTACGAGCAGTACTTC.

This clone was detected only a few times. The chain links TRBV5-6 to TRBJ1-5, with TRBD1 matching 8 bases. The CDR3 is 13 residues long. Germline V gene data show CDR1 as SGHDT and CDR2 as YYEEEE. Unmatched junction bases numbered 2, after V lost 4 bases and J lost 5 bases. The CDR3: CASSDRGDQPQHF. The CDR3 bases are TGTGCCAGCAGCGACAGGGGAGATCAGCCCCAGCATTTT. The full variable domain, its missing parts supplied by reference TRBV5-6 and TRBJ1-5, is DAGVTQSPTHLIKTRGQQVTLRCSPKSGHDTVSWYQQALGQGPQFIFQYYEEEERQRGNFPDRFSGHQFPNYSSELNVNALLLGDSALYLCASSDRGDQPQHFGDGTRLSIL.

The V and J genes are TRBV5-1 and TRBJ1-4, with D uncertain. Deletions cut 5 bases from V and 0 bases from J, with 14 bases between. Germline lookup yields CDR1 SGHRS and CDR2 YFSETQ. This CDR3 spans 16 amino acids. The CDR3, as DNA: TGCGCCAGCAGTCTTGGGCTTAGCCCAACTAATGAAAAACTGTTTTTT. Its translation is CASSLGLSPTNEKLFF.

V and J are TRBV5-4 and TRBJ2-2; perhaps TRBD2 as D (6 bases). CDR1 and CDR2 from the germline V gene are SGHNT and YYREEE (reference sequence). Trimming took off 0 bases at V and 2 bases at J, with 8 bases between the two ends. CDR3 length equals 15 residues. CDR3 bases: TGTGCCAGCAGCTTGGGCGGGACCAACACCGGGGAGCTGTTTTTT. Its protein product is CASSLGGTNTGELFF.

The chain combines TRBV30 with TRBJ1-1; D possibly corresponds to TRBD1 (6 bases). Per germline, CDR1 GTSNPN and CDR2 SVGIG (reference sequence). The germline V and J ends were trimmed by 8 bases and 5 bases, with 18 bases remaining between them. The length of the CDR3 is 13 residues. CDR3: CAQGLKGVTEAFF. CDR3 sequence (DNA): TGTGCCCAAGGGCTAAAGGGGGTGACTGAAGCTTTCTTT.

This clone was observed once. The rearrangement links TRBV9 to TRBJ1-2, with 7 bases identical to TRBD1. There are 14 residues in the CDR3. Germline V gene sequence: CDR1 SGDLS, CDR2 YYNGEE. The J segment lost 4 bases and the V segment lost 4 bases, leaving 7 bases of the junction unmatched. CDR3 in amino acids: CASSPGGLTYGYTF. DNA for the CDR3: TGTGCCAGCAGCCCAGGGGGGCTCACCTATGGCTACACCTTC.

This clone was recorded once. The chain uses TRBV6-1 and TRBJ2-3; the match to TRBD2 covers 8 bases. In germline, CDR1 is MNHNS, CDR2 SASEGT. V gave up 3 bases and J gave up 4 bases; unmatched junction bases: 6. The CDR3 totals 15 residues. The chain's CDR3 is CASSEQRESADTQYF. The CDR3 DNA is TGTGCCAGCAGTGAGCAGCGGGAGAGCGCAGATACGCAGTATTTT.

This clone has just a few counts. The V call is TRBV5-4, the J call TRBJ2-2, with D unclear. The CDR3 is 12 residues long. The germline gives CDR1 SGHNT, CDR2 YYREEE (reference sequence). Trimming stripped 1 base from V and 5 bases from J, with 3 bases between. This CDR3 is CASSLITGELFF. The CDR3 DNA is TGTGCCAGCAGCTTGATTACCGGGGAGCTGTTTTTT.

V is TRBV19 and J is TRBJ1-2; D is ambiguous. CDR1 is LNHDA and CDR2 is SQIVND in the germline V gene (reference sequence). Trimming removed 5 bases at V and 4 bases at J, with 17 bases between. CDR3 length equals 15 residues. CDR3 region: CASSPSLGKAYGYTF. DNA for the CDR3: TGTGCCAGTAGTCCCAGCCTGGGGAAAGCCTATGGCTACACCTTC.

This CDR3 reads CASSGQNAKNIQYF. The CDR3 DNA follows: TGTGCCAGCAGTGGTCAAAACGCCAAAAACATTCAGTACTTC. The rearrangement joins TRBV2 to TRBJ2-4; no clear D gene. Trimming took 4 bases from V and 1 from J, leaving 8 bases between them. This CDR3 contains 14 residues. The V gene's germline CDR1 is SNHLY and CDR2 FYNNEI.

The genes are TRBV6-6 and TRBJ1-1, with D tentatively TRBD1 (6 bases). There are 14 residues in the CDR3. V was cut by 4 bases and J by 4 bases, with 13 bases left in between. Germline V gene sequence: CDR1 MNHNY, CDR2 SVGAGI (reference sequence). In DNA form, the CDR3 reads TGTGCCAGCAGTTTCTACGGGGGCGGCACTGAAGCTTTCTTT. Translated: CASSFYGGGTEAFF.

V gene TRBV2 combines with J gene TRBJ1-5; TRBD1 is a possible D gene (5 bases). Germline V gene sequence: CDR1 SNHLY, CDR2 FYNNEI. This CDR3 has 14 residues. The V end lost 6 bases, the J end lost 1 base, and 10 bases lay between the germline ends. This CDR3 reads CASRGTVSNQPQHF. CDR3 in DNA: TGTGCCAGCAGGGGGACGGTAAGCAATCAGCCCCAGCATTTT.

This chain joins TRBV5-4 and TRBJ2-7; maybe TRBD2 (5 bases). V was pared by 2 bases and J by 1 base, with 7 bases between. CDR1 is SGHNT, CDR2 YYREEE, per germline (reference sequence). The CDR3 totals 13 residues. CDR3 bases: TGTGCCAGCAGCTTAGGGAGTTCCTACGAGCAGTACTTC. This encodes CASSLGSSYEQYF.

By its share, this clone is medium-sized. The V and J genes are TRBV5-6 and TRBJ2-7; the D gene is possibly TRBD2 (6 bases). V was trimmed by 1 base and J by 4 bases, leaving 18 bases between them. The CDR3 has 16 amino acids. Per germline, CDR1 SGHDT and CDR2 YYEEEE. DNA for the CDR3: TGTGCCAGCAGCTTGTTGGGGGGAGGCTGGGAGTACGAGCAGTACTTC. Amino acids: CASSLLGGGWEYEQYF.

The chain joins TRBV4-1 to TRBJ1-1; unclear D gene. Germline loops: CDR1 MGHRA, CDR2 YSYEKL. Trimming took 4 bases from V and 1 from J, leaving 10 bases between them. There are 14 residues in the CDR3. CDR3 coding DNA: TGCGCCAGCAGCCCGAAGTCCAGGAACACTGAAGCTTTCTTT. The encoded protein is CASSPKSRNTEAFF.

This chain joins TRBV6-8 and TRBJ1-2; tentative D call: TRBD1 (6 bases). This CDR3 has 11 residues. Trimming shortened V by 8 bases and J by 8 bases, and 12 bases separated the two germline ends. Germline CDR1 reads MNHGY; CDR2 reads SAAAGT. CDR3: CASGDTLGYTF. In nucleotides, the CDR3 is TGTGCCAGCGGGGACACCCTGGGCTACACCTTC.

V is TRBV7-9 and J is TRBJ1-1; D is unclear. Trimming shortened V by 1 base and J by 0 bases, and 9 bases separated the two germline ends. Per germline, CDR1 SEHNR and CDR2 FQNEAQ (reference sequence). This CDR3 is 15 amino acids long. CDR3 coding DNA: TGTGCCAGCAGCTTAGACGGCGCATTGAACACTGAAGCTTTCTTT. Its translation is CASSLDGALNTEAFF.

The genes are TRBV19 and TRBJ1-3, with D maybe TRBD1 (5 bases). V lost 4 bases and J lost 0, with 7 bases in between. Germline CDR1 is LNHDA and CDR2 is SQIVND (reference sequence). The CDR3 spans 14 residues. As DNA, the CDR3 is TGTGCCAGTAGTAGGGGCATCTCTGGAAACACCATATATTTT. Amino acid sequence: CASSRGISGNTIYF.

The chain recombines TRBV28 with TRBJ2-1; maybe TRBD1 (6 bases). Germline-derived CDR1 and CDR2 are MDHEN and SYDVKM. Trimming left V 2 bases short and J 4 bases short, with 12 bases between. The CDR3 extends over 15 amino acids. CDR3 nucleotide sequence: TGTGCCAGCAGTTTACTCCGGACAGAGTACAATGAGCAGTTCTTC. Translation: CASSLLRTEYNEQFF.

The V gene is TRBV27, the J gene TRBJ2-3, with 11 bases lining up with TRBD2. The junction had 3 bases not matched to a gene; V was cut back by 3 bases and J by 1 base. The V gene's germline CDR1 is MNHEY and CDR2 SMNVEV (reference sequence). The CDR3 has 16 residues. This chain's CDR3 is CASSLPGLAGTDTQYF. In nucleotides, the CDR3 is TGTGCCAGCAGTTTGCCGGGACTAGCGGGCACAGATACGCAGTATTTT.

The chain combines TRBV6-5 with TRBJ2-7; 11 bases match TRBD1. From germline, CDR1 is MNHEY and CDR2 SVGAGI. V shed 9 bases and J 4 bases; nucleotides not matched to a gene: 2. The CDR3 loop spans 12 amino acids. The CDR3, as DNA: TGTGCCAGTGGGACAGGGGGTTACGAGCAGTACTTC. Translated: CASGTGGYEQYF.

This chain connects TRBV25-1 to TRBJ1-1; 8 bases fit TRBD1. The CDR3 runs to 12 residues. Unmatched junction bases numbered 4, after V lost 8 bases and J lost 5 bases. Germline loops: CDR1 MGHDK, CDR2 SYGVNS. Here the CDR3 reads CASVTGGTEAFF. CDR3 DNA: TGTGCCAGCGTTACAGGGGGAACTGAAGCTTTCTTT.